These 17 T cell receptor beta chains were all obtained from the same sample, sequenced in a study of blood T cell repertoires in COVID-19. Assay used: immunoSEQ multiplex PCR; TCRdb lists only in-frame clones, some missing. The sample yields 150,000 to 200,000 clones, about nine tenths seen once. The sequenced material came from peripheral blood. The receptors here all came from an older man with acute or convalescent COVID-19.

The V and J genes are TRBV11-2 and TRBJ2-2; weak D call: TRBD2 (5 bases). Germline CDR1 and CDR2: SGHAT and FQNNGV. This CDR3 is 14 amino acids long. V shed 5 bases and J shed 1 base, with 8 bases lying between them. CDR3 sequence: CASSADWNTGELFF. CDR3 nucleotides: TGTGCCAGCAGCGCGGACTGGAACACCGGGGAGCTGTTTTTT.

This clone was observed once. The CDR3 here is CASNPGTKVEKLFF. DNA of the CDR3: TGTGCCAGTAACCCCGGGACAAAGGTTGAAAAACTGTTTTTT. The chain combines TRBV19 with TRBJ1-4; D possibly corresponds to TRBD1 (6 bases). V lost 7 bases, J lost 7 bases, and 16 bases lay in between. Germline-derived CDR1 and CDR2 are LNHDA and SQIVND (reference sequence). This CDR3 comprises 14 residues.

This clone has just one count. The rearrangement links TRBV7-3 to TRBJ1-2, with D maybe TRBD1 (6 bases). Trimming left V 6 bases short and J 2 bases short, with 16 bases between. CDR1 is SGHTA, CDR2 FQGTGA, per germline. The CDR3 covers 15 residues. The CDR3 nucleotides read TGTGCCAGCAGTCCAACCGGGACACCGAACTATGGCTACACCTTC. This gives the protein CASSPTGTPNYGYTF.

The chain uses TRBV6-5 and TRBJ2-3; tentative D call: TRBD1 (6 bases). This CDR3 is 14 amino acids long. Germline V gene data show CDR1 as MNHEY and CDR2 as SVGAGI. V lost 7 bases and J lost 1, with 12 bases in between. CDR3 in amino acids: CASTPGHRTDTQYF. The CDR3 DNA sequence: TGTGCCAGCACCCCGGGACACCGCACAGATACGCAGTATTTT.

The chain combines TRBV5-1 with TRBJ2-5, with TRBD1 as a possible D gene (5 bases). Germline-derived CDR1 and CDR2 are SGHRS and YFSETQ. The CDR3 is 17 amino acids. V was shortened by 6 bases and J by 4 bases, with 25 bases between the two germline ends. The CDR3 is CASKLQVGTPFGETQYF. CDR3 nucleotide sequence: TGCGCCAGCAAGCTACAGGTCGGTACGCCTTTCGGAGAGACCCAGTACTTC.

This clone was seen once. This chain connects TRBV3-1 (or the pseudogene TRBV3-2) to TRBJ2-5; D possibly corresponds to TRBD1 (6 bases). Germline lookup yields CDR1 LGHDT and CDR2 YNNKEL (reference sequence). Trimming shortened V by 3 bases and J by 4 bases, and 9 bases separated the two germline ends. The CDR3 spans 13 residues. DNA of the CDR3: TGTGCCAGCAGCCAGCAAGGGGGAGAGACCCAGTACTTC. Translation: CASSQQGGETQYF.

The rearrangement joins TRBV3-1 (or the pseudogene TRBV3-2) to TRBJ1-1; D remains unclear. The germline gives CDR1 LGHDT, CDR2 YNNKEL (reference sequence). The CDR3 has 12 residues. Trimming removed 4 bases at V and 7 bases at J, with 10 bases between. The CDR3 sequence is CASSPLGGEAFF. CDR3 DNA: TGTGCCAGCAGCCCCCTTGGCGGTGAAGCTTTCTTT.

This clone was detected only a few times. The chain couples TRBV24-1 to TRBJ2-7; 8 bases agree with TRBD1. There are 14 residues in the CDR3. V trimming: 5 bases; J trimming: 4 bases; junction bases outside the gene matches: 6. Germline V gene sequence: CDR1 KGHDR, CDR2 SFDVKD. The CDR3 spells CATSGSGGAYEQYF. The CDR3 DNA follows: TGTGCCACCAGTGGTTCAGGGGGCGCTTACGAGCAGTACTTC.

This rearrangement joins TRBV5-1 to TRBJ2-1; 7 bases line up with TRBD2. CDR1 and CDR2 from the germline V gene are SGHRS and YFSETQ. This CDR3 contains 15 residues. Trimming removed 1 base from V and 0 bases from J; junction bases left unmatched: 1. CDR3 loop: CASSLIAGSYNEQFF. The CDR3 nucleotides are TGCGCCAGCAGCTTGATAGCGGGCTCCTACAATGAGCAGTTCTTC.

The chain recombines TRBV29-1 with TRBJ2-5; 10 bases line up with TRBD2. CDR1 is SQVTM, CDR2 ANQGSEA, per germline. The CDR3 is made up of 16 amino acids. With 8 bases clipped from V and 1 base from J, the junction kept 13 bases outside the gene matches. CDR3 region: CSLTPFKRGGQETQYF. The CDR3 DNA sequence: TGCAGCCTCACCCCTTTCAAGCGGGGGGGCCAAGAGACCCAGTACTTC.

This clone was recorded once. The chain uses TRBV4-3 and TRBJ2-5, with D possibly matching TRBD2 (5 bases). CDR1 and CDR2 from the germline V gene are LGHNA and YSLEER. CDR3 length: 14 residues. The ends were cut back, 4 bases at V and 5 bases at J, with 14 bases in the middle. Here the CDR3 DNA reads TGCGCCAGCAGCCTCGAACCGAGGGAGGAGACCCAGTACTTC. Its protein product is CASSLEPREETQYF.

The chain employs TRBV19 and TRBJ2-3; 8 positions agree with TRBD1. The CDR3 contains 16 residues. Germline CDR1 and CDR2: LNHDA and SQIVND (reference sequence). J lost 2 bases, V lost 3 bases, and 7 bases had no gene match. For the CDR3, the DNA is TGTGCCAGTAGTATCTTCGCCAGGGGGCCCACAGATACGCAGTATTTT. It is translated as CASSIFARGPTDTQYF.

The rearrangement uses TRBV5-1 and TRBJ1-1, with D possibly TRBD1 on 5 matching bases. Trimming removed 4 bases at V and 1 base at J, with 14 bases between. CDR3 length: 15 amino acids. The germline V gene encodes CDR1 SGHRS and CDR2 YFSETQ. CDR3 loop: CASSPMGGANTEAFF. The CDR3 bases are TGCGCCAGCAGCCCAATGGGTGGGGCGAACACTGAAGCTTTCTTT.

This clone was seen a single time. The CDR3 sequence is CASGRLGRDSPLHF. CDR3 DNA sequence: TGTGCCAGCGGCAGACTAGGGAGGGATTCACCCCTCCACTTT. The chain uses TRBV28 and TRBJ1-6; D is unclear. Germline V gives CDR1 MDHEN, CDR2 SYDVKM. V lost 8 bases, J lost 8 bases, and 16 bases lay in between. The CDR3 extends over 14 amino acids.

This rearrangement joins TRBV5-1 to TRBJ2-3; D perhaps matches TRBD1 (6 bases). Looked up from germline, CDR1 is SGHRS and CDR2 is YFSETQ. Between the trimmed V and J ends, which lost 4 bases and 1 base, there was a span of 13 bases. The CDR3 totals 15 residues. The CDR3 protein is CASSPQGYGTDTQYF. The CDR3 bases are TGCGCCAGCAGCCCCCAGGGGTACGGCACAGATACGCAGTATTTT.

The chain carries TRBV7-2 and TRBJ2-1; D is unclear. The CDR3 loop spans 14 amino acids. Per the germline V gene, CDR1 is SGHTA and CDR2 is FQGNSA. V lost 1 base and J lost 5, with 9 bases in between. CDR3 amino acids: CASSLVAEDNEQFF. The DNA for the CDR3 is TGTGCCAGCAGCTTAGTGGCCGAGGACAATGAGCAGTTCTTC.

V is TRBV7-9 and J is TRBJ1-2, with 7 bases lining up with TRBD1. Germline CDR1 SEHNR, CDR2 FQNEAQ (reference sequence). This CDR3 spans 15 amino acids. Losses at the gene ends were 5 bases for V and 0 bases for J; bases not matched to a gene: 6. DNA of the CDR3: TGTGCCAGCAGCCTCGGGACAGCCGCTAACTATGGCTACACCTTC. It yields the protein CASSLGTAANYGYTF.